Sequencing of this T cell receptor beta chain was carried out in a study of response to subunit inactivated influenza vaccine. The table lists this clonotype with many counts. Trimming cost V 1 base and J 0 bases, with 6 bases left between them. CDR1 and CDR2 (germline): SGHRS, YFSETQ. CDR3 length: 14 residues. Each CDR3 protein is one row after TCRdb ran MiXCR on the RT-PCR reads. The table includes roughly 540,000 distinct CDR3 sequences, roughly 23% detected once. The data also belong to a second study, concerning T cells expressing NK-cell markers. From that study: Libraries used 5'RACE template switching adding universal primer site and UMIs.

The rearrangement joins TRBV5-1 to TRBJ2-3; D ambiguous. The sequence was collected from a man aged 50-59 years who received an inactivated influenza vaccine. This specimen was CD4+ T cells sorted from PBMCs, taken roughly 13 days after vaccination. The CDR3 sequence is CASSLFGSTDTQYF. The CDR3 DNA sequence: TGCGCCAGCAGCTTGTTCGGGAGCACAGATACGCAGTATTTT.